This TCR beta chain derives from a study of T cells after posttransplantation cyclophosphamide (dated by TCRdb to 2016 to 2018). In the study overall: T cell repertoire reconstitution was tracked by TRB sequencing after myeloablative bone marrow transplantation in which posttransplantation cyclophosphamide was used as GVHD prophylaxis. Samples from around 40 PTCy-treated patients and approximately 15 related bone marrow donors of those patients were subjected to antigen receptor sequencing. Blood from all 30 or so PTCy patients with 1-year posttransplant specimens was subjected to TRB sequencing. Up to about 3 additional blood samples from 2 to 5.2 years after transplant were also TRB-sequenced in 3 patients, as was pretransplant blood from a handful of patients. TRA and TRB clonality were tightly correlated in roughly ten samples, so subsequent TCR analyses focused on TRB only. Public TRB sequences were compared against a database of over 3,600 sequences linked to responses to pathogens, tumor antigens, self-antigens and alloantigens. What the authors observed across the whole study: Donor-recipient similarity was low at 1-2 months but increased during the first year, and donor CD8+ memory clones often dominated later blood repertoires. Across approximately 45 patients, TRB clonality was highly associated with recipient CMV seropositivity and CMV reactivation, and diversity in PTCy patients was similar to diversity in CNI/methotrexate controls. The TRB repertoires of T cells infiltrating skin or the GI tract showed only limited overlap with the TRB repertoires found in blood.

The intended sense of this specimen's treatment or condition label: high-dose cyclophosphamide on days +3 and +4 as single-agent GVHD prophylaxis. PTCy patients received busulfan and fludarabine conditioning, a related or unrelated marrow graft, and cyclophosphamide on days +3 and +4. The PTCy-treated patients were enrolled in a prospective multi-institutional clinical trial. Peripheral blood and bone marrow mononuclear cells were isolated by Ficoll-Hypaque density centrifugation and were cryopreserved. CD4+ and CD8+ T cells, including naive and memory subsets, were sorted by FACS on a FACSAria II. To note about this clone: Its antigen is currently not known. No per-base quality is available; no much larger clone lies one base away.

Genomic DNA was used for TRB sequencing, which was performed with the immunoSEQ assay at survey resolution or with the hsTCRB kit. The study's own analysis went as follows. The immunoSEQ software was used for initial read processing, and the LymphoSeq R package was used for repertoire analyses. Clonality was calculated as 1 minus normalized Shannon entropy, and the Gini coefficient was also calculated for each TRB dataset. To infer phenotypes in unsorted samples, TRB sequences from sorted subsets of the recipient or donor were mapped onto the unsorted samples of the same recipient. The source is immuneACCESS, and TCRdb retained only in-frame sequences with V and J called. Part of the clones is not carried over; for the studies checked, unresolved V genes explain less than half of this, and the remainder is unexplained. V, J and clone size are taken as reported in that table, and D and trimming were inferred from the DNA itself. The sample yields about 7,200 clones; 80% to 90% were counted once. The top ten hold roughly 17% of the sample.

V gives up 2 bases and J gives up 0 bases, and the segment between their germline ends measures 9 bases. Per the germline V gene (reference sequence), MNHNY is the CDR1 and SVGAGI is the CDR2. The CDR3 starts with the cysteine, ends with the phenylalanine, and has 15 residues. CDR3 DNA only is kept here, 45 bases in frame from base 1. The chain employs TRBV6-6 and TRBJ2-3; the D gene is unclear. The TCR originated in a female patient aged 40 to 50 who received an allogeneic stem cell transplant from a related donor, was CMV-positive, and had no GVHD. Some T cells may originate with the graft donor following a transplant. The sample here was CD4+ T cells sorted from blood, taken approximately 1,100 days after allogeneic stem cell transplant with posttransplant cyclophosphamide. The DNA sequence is TGTGCCAGCAGTTACGGAGATACTAGCACAGATACGCAGTATTTT. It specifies CASSYGDTSTDTQYF.